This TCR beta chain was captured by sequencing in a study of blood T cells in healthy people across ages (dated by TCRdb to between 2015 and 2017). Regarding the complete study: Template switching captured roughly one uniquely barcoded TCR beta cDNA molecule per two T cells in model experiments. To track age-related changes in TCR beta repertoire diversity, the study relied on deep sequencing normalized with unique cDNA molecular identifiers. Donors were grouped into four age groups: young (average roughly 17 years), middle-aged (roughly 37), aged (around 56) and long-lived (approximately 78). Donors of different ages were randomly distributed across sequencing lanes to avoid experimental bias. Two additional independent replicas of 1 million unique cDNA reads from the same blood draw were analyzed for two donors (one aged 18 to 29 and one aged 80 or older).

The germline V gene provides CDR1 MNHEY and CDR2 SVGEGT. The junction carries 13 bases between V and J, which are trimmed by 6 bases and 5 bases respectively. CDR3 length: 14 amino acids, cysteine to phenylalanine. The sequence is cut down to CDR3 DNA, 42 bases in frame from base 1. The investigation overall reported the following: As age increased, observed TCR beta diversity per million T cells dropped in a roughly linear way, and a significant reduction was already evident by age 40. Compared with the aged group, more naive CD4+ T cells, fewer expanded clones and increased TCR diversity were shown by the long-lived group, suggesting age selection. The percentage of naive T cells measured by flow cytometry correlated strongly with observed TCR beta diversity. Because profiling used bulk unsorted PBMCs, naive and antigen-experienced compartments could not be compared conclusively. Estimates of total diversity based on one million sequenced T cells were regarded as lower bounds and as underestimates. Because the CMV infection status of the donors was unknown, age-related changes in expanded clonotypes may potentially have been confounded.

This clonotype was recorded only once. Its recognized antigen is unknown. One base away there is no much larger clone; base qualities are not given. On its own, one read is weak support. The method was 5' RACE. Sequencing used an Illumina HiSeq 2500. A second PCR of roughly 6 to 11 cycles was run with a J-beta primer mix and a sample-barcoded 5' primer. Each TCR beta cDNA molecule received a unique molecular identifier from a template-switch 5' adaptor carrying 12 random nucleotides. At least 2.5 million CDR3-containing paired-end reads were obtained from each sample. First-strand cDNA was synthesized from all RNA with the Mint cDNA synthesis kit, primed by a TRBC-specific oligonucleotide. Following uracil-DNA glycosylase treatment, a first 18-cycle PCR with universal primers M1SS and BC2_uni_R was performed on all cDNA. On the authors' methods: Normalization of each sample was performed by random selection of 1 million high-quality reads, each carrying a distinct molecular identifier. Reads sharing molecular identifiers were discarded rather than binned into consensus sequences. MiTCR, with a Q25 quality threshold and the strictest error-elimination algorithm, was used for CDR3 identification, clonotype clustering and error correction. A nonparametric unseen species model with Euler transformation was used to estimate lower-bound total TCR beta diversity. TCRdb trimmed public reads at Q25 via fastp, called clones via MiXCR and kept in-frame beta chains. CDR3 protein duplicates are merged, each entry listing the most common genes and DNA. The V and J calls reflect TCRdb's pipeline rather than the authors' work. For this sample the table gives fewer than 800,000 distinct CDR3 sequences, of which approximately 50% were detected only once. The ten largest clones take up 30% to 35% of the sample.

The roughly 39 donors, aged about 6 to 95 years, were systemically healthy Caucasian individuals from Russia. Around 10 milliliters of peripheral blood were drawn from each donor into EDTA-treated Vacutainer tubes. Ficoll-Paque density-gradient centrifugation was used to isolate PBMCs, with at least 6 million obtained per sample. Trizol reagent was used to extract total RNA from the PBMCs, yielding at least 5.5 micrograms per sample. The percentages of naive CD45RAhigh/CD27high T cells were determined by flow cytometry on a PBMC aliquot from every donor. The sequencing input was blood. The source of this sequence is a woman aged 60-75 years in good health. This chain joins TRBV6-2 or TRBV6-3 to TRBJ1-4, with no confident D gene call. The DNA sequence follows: TGTGCCAGCAGCAACTACTGGATAAATGAAAAACTGTTTTTT. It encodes CASSNYWINEKLFF.